This T cell receptor (beta chain) was captured by sequencing in a study of brain T cells in children with intractable seizures (dated by TCRdb to the early 2020s). As for the study more broadly: Resected brain tissue from 50 or so pediatric epilepsy surgery cases was initially screened for immune gene transcripts with a NanoString immunology panel. Of the roughly twelve selected surgery cases, pre-surgery blood was also sequenced for eight, so four had brain tissue only. What the authors observed across the whole study: The patients' HCMV serostatus was not known, and viral specificity was inferred solely from CDR3 sequence similarity. Because pre- and post-surgery blood were sequenced to different depths, clones absent from the pre-surgery sample may reflect undersampling.

The sample's time point, from its label and the paper: blood from clinic visit 5 months post-surgery; TSC patient then seizure free. The surgery cases with the highest brain T cell transcript signatures were chosen for TCR beta chain sequencing of brain tissue, and also of blood when blood was available. Before surgery, patients had received at least one anti-epileptic drug. The TCR-sequenced patients were children whose drug-resistant epilepsy was caused by tuberous sclerosis complex, focal cortical dysplasia, Rasmussen encephalitis or hemimegalencephaly. The Monarch genomic DNA purification kit was used to extract bulk genomic DNA from unsorted brain tissue and from whole blood. Comments on this clone: Its antigen remains undetermined. Qualities for individual bases were not recorded, and no much larger clone is one base off.

The immunoSEQ assay was used to generate TCR beta chain sequences from genomic DNA. Per the source publication's procedure: CDR3 sequences that did not begin with the conserved framework cysteine at position 104 were removed by hand. Clonality was calculated as one minus the normalized Shannon's Diversity Index, with values ranging from 0 (maximal diversity) to 1 (oligoclonal). Chi-squared comparison-of-proportions tests assessed whether the same CDR3 differed in frequency between samples, such as brain versus blood. Public clonotypes were identified by searching immuneACCESS, and similarity to known antiviral clonotypes was assessed with the VDJdb browser. TCRdb obtained this table from immuneACCESS and retained in-frame rearrangements with V and J assigned. These tables miss some clones; where compared with another copy, unresolved V genes account for less than half of the shortfall, and the remainder is unexplained. V, J and clone size were drawn from that table, and D and trimming were deduced from the DNA. Across this sample there are approximately 330,000 clones, with roughly 92% seen only once. The ten largest clones capture 5% to 7% of the sample.

This sample comprised peripheral blood, obtained approximately 5 months after surgery. This clonotype originated in a boy under three years old with tuberous sclerosis and intractable seizures.

In nucleotide form, the sequence is TGTGCCAGCAGCCTACAGGGTCCCAATGAGCAGTTCTTC. Its protein is CASSLQGPNEQFF. The chain couples TRBV5-6 to TRBJ2-1; TRBD1 is a possible D gene, resting on 6 matching bases. From its cysteine to its phenylalanine, the CDR3 spans 13 amino acids. Of the read, only the CDR3 DNA is kept; its 39 bases are in frame from base 1. In the germline V gene, CDR1 corresponds to SGHDT and CDR2 to YYEEEE. V is pared back by 4 bases and J by 6 bases, with 11 bases lying between the germline termini. Where the CDR3 stops, the reference TRBV5-6 and TRBJ2-1 genes take over; the full variable domain is DAGVTQSPTHLIKTRGQQVTLRCSPKSGHDTVSWYQQALGQGPQFIFQYYEEEERQRGNFPDRFSGHQFPNYSSELNVNALLLGDSALYLCASSLQGPNEQFFGPGTRLTVL.